This T cell receptor (beta chain) was documented in a study of blood T cell repertoires in COVID-19 (dated by TCRdb to 2020 to 2021). For context, the study as a whole: Collaborator samples came from the United States, Italy and Spain and covered acute and convalescent phases of COVID-19. Where HLA class I and class II types were available, the types were taken from metadata supplied by the sample provider, not from assay-based typing. The dataset comprised deeply sampled blood TCRbeta repertoires from subjects exposed to, actively infected with, or recovered from COVID-19. The sample metadata nearly always contained a de-identified subject ID, COVID-19 status, age in years and sex. The repertoires were released in a freely available public database intended as a resource for research on the immune response to SARS-CoV-2. The samples were drawn from two sources: the first 160 participants of the ongoing ImmuneRACE study, and 950 to 1,500 subjects contributed by 6 global collaborators. The material from the prospective study consisted of cDNA or gDNA derived from T cells, B-cell-depleted T cells, or PBMCs. General study outcomes and caveats: Clinical and demographic metadata were provided uncurated, with the amount varying by source and participant.

At one collaborating source in Seattle, patients were enrolled during active infection and were followed longitudinally through the course of disease. Each collaborating institution followed its own protocols to collect whole blood in K2EDTA tubes. Collaborator samples were shipped for TCRbeta analysis as frozen whole blood, isolated PBMCs, or DNA extracted from either sample type. Details on this clone: Its antigen is not yet known. No clone much larger than this one lies a single base away; base qualities are absent.

V is clipped by 3 bases and J by 3 bases, and the sequence between their germline boundaries is 18 bases long. The germline V gene (reference sequence) supplies CDR1 DFQATT and CDR2 SNEGSKA. The CDR3 goes from the cysteine to the phenylalanine over 16 residues. Only the CDR3 DNA stays, 48 bases, in frame from base 1. The immunoSEQ Assay, a bias-controlled multiplex PCR, was used to amplify TCRbeta CDR3 regions from genomic DNA. The original pipeline was this. The number of nucleated cells in each sample was estimated by amplification of reference gene primers within the assay. Sequence reads were collapsed and filtered to measure the absolute abundance of every unique TCRbeta CDR3 rearrangement. Productive Simpson clonality was computed per sample as the square root of Simpson's diversity index over productive rearrangements. Held by TCRdb, this immuneACCESS table contains in-frame sequences only and omits some clones. Under half of the omission traces to an unresolved V gene where checked; the cause of the rest is unknown. V, J and clone size are those of that table, while D and trimming were read from the DNA. Counted in this sample were 250,000 to 350,000 clones; around 84% of them appeared once. Roughly 1.5% of the sample belongs to the ten largest clones.

The sequence was obtained from a human donor with COVID-19, enrolled during active disease. The donor label of this sample is uncertain. The sample consisted of peripheral blood. The chain is assembled from TRBV20-1 and TRBJ1-5; TRBD1 might be the D gene, on 5 matching bases. The CDR3 is CSASARVTEFNQPQHF. In nucleotides, the sequence is TGCAGTGCTAGTGCCCGAGTGACAGAATTCAATCAGCCCCAGCATTTT.